A single sample is the source of the 2 T cell receptor beta chains below, sequenced in a study of blood T cell repertoires in COVID-19. The method was immunoSEQ multiplex PCR; TCRdb's version includes in-frame clones alone and lacks a portion of them. The sample records 120,000 to 150,000 clones, 70% to 90% being singletons. Material for sequencing was peripheral blood. The receptors derive from a man aged 60-69 years with active or convalescent COVID-19.

This chain uses TRBV6-2 or TRBV6-3 with TRBJ2-3; the D gene is possibly TRBD2 (6 bases). Per germline, CDR1 MNHEY and CDR2 SVGEGT. The ends were cut back, 2 bases at V and 3 bases at J, with 9 bases in the middle. The CDR3 loop spans 14 amino acids. The CDR3 nucleotides read TGTGCCAGCAGTTACGGGGCGGGGACAGATACGCAGTATTTT. Translated, it gives CASSYGAGTDTQYF.

The J gene is TRBJ2-2, the V gene TRBV24-1, with 7 bases identical to TRBD1. This CDR3 has 17 amino acids. Germline values: CDR1 KGHDR, CDR2 SFDVKD. Germline trimming cut 5 bases from V and 1 base from J; bases unmatched to any gene: 9. CDR3 nucleotide sequence: TGTGCCACCAGTGTTTCTCCGGGACAGCAGAACACCGGGGAGCTGTTTTTT. Its protein is CATSVSPGQQNTGELFF.